A selection of T cell receptor beta chains follows, all from one sample in a study of cytomegalovirus exposure and HLA in healthy donors. Libraries were prepared by immunoSEQ multiplex PCR; TCRdb keeps only in-frame clonotypes and omits some of them. Among about 82,000 clones listed, approximately 68% were seen once. Sequenced sample: PBMCs. These receptors were collected from a woman between 45 and 65 years old in good health and CMV-seropositive. Each CDR3 is given with its conserved first and last residue.

CDR3	V	J
CASSSLAFQGSNQPQHF	TRBV27	TRBJ1-5
CASSPSTNPSAYNSPLHF	TRBV4-3	TRBJ1-6
CASSYTGGAVTGELFF	TRBV6-5	TRBJ2-2
CASSLSSGVGNEQFF	TRBV7-2	TRBJ2-1
CASSSLVYRVSGANVLTF	TRBV27	TRBJ2-6
CASSGGDSYQPQHF	TRBV2	TRBJ1-5
CASSDGTVREAFF	TRBV7-9	TRBJ1-1
CASSHAGDPGELFF	TRBV7-6	TRBJ2-2
CSVEQGAAEAFF	TRBV29-1	TRBJ1-1
CASETGQTPQETQYF	TRBV2	TRBJ2-5
CASSSGTGPYNEQFF	TRBV2	TRBJ2-1
CASSLGGRSYNEQFF	TRBV7-2	TRBJ2-1
CASSVPGNTEAFF	TRBV7-2	TRBJ1-1
CATATESSYNSPLHF	TRBV27	TRBJ1-6
CASSWSTSTEAFF	TRBV7-8	TRBJ1-1
CASSAATGVHGYTF	TRBV28	TRBJ1-2
CASSSTGGQETQYF	TRBV5-8	TRBJ2-5
CASSARNTGELFF	TRBV27	TRBJ2-2
CASSAGTGSPPLHF	TRBV9	TRBJ1-6
CASSLVAGNQETQYF	TRBV5-1	TRBJ2-5
CASSQDSAGPIAIYF	TRBV4-3	TRBJ1-3
CASRETGITNEKLFF	TRBV21-1	TRBJ1-4
CASSSRSYNQPQHF	TRBV6-5	TRBJ1-5
CASRDGQGSGNTIYF	TRBV10-3	TRBJ1-3
CATSRDLARTDTQYF	TRBV15	TRBJ2-3
CASSPWTGENEQFF	TRBV7-9	TRBJ2-1
CRYSRNQPQHF	TRBV20-1	TRBJ1-5
CTLTGGYTF	TRBV29-1	TRBJ1-2
CASSSTGGSNQPQHF	TRBV5-1	TRBJ1-5
CASSFPSTGGFPDTQYF	TRBV11-2	TRBJ2-3
CAWSIMTGAGNTIYF	TRBV30	TRBJ1-3
CASSPRFIENIQYF	TRBV5-1	TRBJ2-4
CARSQKGVDNSPLHF	TRBV5-3	TRBJ1-6
CASSFGGSAEAFF	TRBV6-5	TRBJ1-1
CASSLGTDGTLHF	TRBV5-6	TRBJ1-6
CASRPGGQVKGYTF	TRBV7-2	TRBJ1-2
CASSLSDRDDGYTF	TRBV28	TRBJ1-2
CASLSGSYNEQFF	TRBV18	TRBJ2-1
CASSLASGGSTDTQYF	TRBV5-4	TRBJ2-3
CASSLQGASETQYF	TRBV4-1	TRBJ2-5
CASSTAGVGKLFF	TRBV13	TRBJ1-4
CASSPAEGDFGYGYTF	TRBV18	TRBJ1-2
CASSLGSSWRDEQFF	TRBV27	TRBJ2-1
CASSLNAGGPVYEQFF	TRBV5-4	TRBJ2-1
CASSVGVGSGWNTEAFF	TRBV2	TRBJ1-1